This T cell receptor beta chain was sequenced in a study of T-cell reconstitution after alpha-beta-depleted transplantation in children. Researchers prepared the TCRbeta library using unique molecular identifiers, the study reports. From the PCR reads, TCRdb called clonotypes with MiXCR, one entry per CDR3 protein. The sample records about 980,000 distinct CDR3 sequences, less than 30% being singletons. The CDR3 is 13 residues long. Germline V gives CDR1 SEHNR, CDR2 FQNEAQ (reference sequence). V shed 8 bases and J shed 3 bases, with 8 bases lying between them. This clonotype has more than one count but fewer than ten. Its antigen is still unknown. Overall study results and limits: There were reportedly several hundred expanded graft clones from which alpha-beta T cells came about two months after transplant. T-cell numbers and diversity one year post-transplant derived largely from freshly generated T cells. At day 60, the high TCRbeta diversity found in some patients originated from recipient T cells and thymic progenitors that had survived.

The genes are TRBV7-9 and TRBJ1-6; D uncertain. The clonotype originates from a boy younger than two who had a stem cell transplant for SCID, so the T cells may come from the graft donor. Sequences were derived from PBMCs, mostly from graft donor cells, sampled 360 days after TCRalphabeta/CD19-depleted stem cell transplant. This chain's CDR3 is CASHVGYNSPLHF. The CDR3 DNA reads TGTGCCAGCCACGTCGGCTATAATTCACCCCTCCACTTT.